This TCR beta chain is from a study of read filtering for tumor transcriptome and immune sequencing. Study-wide context: Transcriptome libraries were built from DNase-treated RNA. RNA-seq yielded only roughly 75 to 1273 TCR reads, IR-seq about 4 to 10.27 million. Study observations and caveats: Without single-read clonotypes, shared clonotype proportions correlated more between IR-seq and RNA-seq. Sorted CD138-negative bone marrow cells were not purified T cells.

Germline V gene sequence: CDR1 SQVTM, CDR2 ANQGSEA. Trimming took 5 bases from V and 6 from J, leaving 18 bases between them. This CDR3 contains 14 residues. This library used roughly 400 ng RNA and molecular barcoded adaptors spanning alpha/delta and beta/gamma chains. TCRdb re-called the reads with MiXCR, one entry per CDR3 protein. Of roughly 90,000 distinct CDR3 sequences in the sample, 10% to 15% were seen once. This clonotype was found many times. The target antigen is unknown. The receptor comes from a donor at least 40 years old with multiple myeloma. This chain connects TRBV29-1 to TRBJ2-3; the D gene is possibly TRBD2 (6 bases). Source material: a population of CD138-negative cells sorted from bone marrow. CDR3 amino acids: CSVSGGTGRDTQYF. The CDR3 nucleotides are TGCAGCGTTTCAGGCGGGACCGGGCGGGATACGCAGTATTTT.